These 20 T cell receptor beta chains were sequenced from one sample in a study of CD8 T cells in Susac syndrome. It was with random hexamers that 0.5 to 1 ug RNA was reverse transcribed. In TCRdb, the immunoSEQ multiplex PCR reads were re-called with MiXCR into one record per CDR3 protein. The sample holds 75,000 to 100,000 distinct CDR3 sequences, over 90% seen once. The sequenced material came from CD8+ T cells from PBMCs. Source of these receptors: a human donor with Susac syndrome.

The rearrangement uses TRBV5-1 and TRBJ2-7; D is undetermined. In germline, CDR1 is SGHRS, CDR2 YFSETQ. The CDR3 totals 14 residues. V gave up 4 bases and J gave up 2 bases, with 13 bases separating them. CDR3 nucleotides: TGCGCCAGCAGCAGAACAGACAATACCTACGAGCAGTACTTC. It encodes CASSRTDNTYEQYF.

The V call is TRBV12-3 or TRBV12-4, the J call TRBJ2-7; D possibly corresponds to TRBD1 (6 bases). V was shortened by 3 bases and J by 1 base, with 7 bases between the two germline ends. The CDR3 consists of 13 residues. DNA for the CDR3: TGTGCCAGCAGTTTTGGACAGTCCTACGAGCAGTACTTC. This codes for CASSFGQSYEQYF.

The genes are TRBV7-9 and TRBJ2-1; no firm D call. The CDR3 runs to 14 residues. Trimming cost V 3 bases and J 0 bases, with 6 bases left between them. Germline CDR1 and CDR2: SEHNR and FQNEAQ (reference sequence). CDR3 loop: CASSFDSSYNEQFF. The CDR3 DNA sequence: TGTGCCAGCAGCTTTGACTCCTCCTACAATGAGCAGTTCTTC.

The rearrangement links TRBV27 to TRBJ2-1, with 10 bases fitting TRBD2. Trimming took 4 bases from V and 4 from J; bases not matched to a gene: 4. The CDR3 has 15 amino acids. Looked up from germline, CDR1 is MNHEY and CDR2 is SMNVEV (reference sequence). CDR3 residues: CASSSSGGGYNEQFF. The CDR3 bases are TGTGCCAGCAGTTCTAGCGGGGGAGGTTACAATGAGCAGTTCTTC.

The chain is built from TRBV19 and TRBJ1-5; D gene unclear. Germline lookup yields CDR1 LNHDA and CDR2 SQIVND (reference sequence). Between the trimmed V and J ends, which lost 6 bases and 3 bases, there was a span of 6 bases. The CDR3 runs 12 residues. CDR3 in amino acids: CASRDPNQPQHF. CDR3 DNA sequence: TGTGCCAGTAGAGACCCCAATCAGCCCCAGCATTTT.

The chain joins TRBV14 to TRBJ2-1; the D is unclear. V lost 2 bases and J 7 bases, leaving 6 bases between the germline ends. Germline assignment: CDR1 SGHDN and CDR2 FVKESK. This CDR3 is built from 12 residues. The CDR3 protein is CASSQSHNEQFF. CDR3 bases: TGTGCCAGCAGCCAAAGCCATAATGAGCAGTTCTTC.

This chain uses TRBV6-2 or TRBV6-3 with TRBJ1-1; D not resolved. This CDR3 has 12 residues. V shed 8 bases and J shed 2 bases, with 9 bases lying between them. Germline V gene sequence: CDR1 MNHEY, CDR2 SVGEGT. In nucleotides, the CDR3 is TGTGCCAGCTCGTGGGGAAACACTGAAGCTTTCTTT. Its protein product is CASSWGNTEAFF.

The CDR3 spells CASSLSASGYNEQFF. DNA of the CDR3: TGCGCCAGCAGCTTGTCGGCTAGCGGCTACAATGAGCAGTTCTTC. The chain links TRBV5-1 to TRBJ2-1; TRBD2 agrees at 7 bases. V trimming: 1 base; J trimming: 3 bases; junction bases outside the gene matches: 4. Germline assignment: CDR1 SGHRS and CDR2 YFSETQ. The CDR3 runs 15 residues.

The rearrangement uses TRBV7-9 and TRBJ2-6, with D unresolved. The CDR3 totals 18 residues. V lost 4 bases to trimming and J lost 0 bases, with 16 bases between them. Per the germline V gene, CDR1 is SEHNR and CDR2 is FQNEAQ (reference sequence). Here the CDR3 DNA reads TGTGCCAGCAGCTCGACCCGGCCTATACCCTCTGGGGCCAACGTCCTGACTTTC. Amino acids: CASSSTRPIPSGANVLTF. Combining the CDR3 with reference TRBV7-9 and TRBJ2-6 gives the whole variable domain DTGVSQNPRHKITKRGQNVTFRCDPISEHNRLYWYRQTLGQGPEFLTYFQNEAQLEKSRLLSDRFSAERPKGSFSTLEIQRTEQGDSAMYLCASSSTRPIPSGANVLTFGAGSRLTVL.

The J gene is TRBJ2-6, the V gene TRBV5-6, with a possible D match to TRBD1 (6 bases). Germline V CDR1 and CDR2: SGHDT, YYEEEE. The CDR3 covers 16 residues. The ends were cut back, 6 bases at V and 3 bases at J, with 16 bases in the middle. The CDR3 DNA reads TGTGCCAGCACCCTGAACAGGGTCTATGGGGCCAACGTCCTGACTTTC. This translates into CASTLNRVYGANVLTF.

This rearrangement joins TRBV15 to TRBJ1-1; 8 positions match TRBD1. Germline V gene lookup returns CDR1 LNHNV and CDR2 YYDKDF (reference sequence). The CDR3 extends over 16 amino acids. V was clipped by 0 bases and J by 7 bases; unmatched bases: 10. CDR3 region: CATSRDGRTGTNEAFF. The CDR3 coding sequence is TGTGCCACCAGCAGAGATGGGCGGACAGGGACCAATGAAGCTTTCTTT.

This clonotype was observed a handful of times. The rearrangement links TRBV12-3 or TRBV12-4 to TRBJ2-5, with 9 bases that match TRBD1. The CDR3 sequence is 17 residues long. V shed 2 bases and J 4 bases; nucleotides not matched to a gene: 11. The CDR3 here is CASSLRLGTGLPETQYF. The CDR3 bases are TGTGCCAGCAGTTTAAGACTTGGGACAGGGCTTCCAGAGACCCAGTACTTC.

V usage is TRBV15 and J usage is TRBJ2-5, with TRBD1 identical over 7 bases. Germline loops: CDR1 LNHNV, CDR2 YYDKDF (reference sequence). With 3 bases clipped from V and 5 bases from J, the junction kept 9 bases outside the gene matches. The CDR3 is 15 residues long. The CDR3 here is CATSSPGQTGETQYF. The CDR3 bases are TGTGCCACCAGCAGTCCGGGACAGACGGGGGAGACCCAGTACTTC.

The rearrangement joins TRBV27 to TRBJ1-1; D is unclear. Germline V gene lookup returns CDR1 MNHEY and CDR2 SMNVEV (reference sequence). V gave up 5 bases and J gave up 0 bases, with 7 bases separating them. The CDR3 extends over 13 amino acids. The CDR3 DNA reads as TGTGCCAGCAGTCATACGGTGAACACTGAAGCTTTCTTT. Translation gives CASSHTVNTEAFF.

V usage is TRBV12-5 and J usage is TRBJ2-7; D is perhaps TRBD1 or TRBD2 (5 bases each). V was shortened by 6 bases and J by 3 bases, with 27 bases between the two germline ends. Germline CDR1 LGHNT, CDR2 FRNRAP. The CDR3 spans 18 residues. The CDR3 spells CASGFTIRETGGGYEQYF. The DNA of the CDR3 is TGTGCTAGTGGCTTCACCATCCGAGAGACCGGTGGGGGCTACGAGCAGTACTTC.

This clonotype was seen only once. This CDR3 is CAWTFGGYYGYTF. CDR3 sequence (DNA): TGTGCCTGGACCTTCGGGGGGTACTATGGCTACACCTTC. The gene calls are TRBV30 and TRBJ1-2, with D possibly TRBD1 on 5 matching bases. The CDR3 spans 13 residues. The germline CDR1 and CDR2 sequences are GTSNPN and SVGIG (reference sequence). V was trimmed by 4 bases and J by 3 bases, leaving 12 bases between them.

V usage is TRBV5-1 and J usage is TRBJ1-1; no reliable D call. V was clipped by 7 bases and J by 0 bases, with 10 bases between them. The germline V gene has CDR1 SGHRS and CDR2 YFSETQ. This CDR3 contains 13 residues. As DNA, the CDR3 is TGCGCCAGCGGGGAGGCTATGAACACTGAAGCTTTCTTT. Its translation: CASGEAMNTEAFF.

V is TRBV28 and J is TRBJ2-3, with 10 positions matching TRBD2. V shed 3 bases and J 2 bases; nucleotides not matched to a gene: 11. Germline V gene sequence: CDR1 MDHEN, CDR2 SYDVKM. This CDR3 contains 18 residues. CDR3 coding DNA: TGTGCCAGCAGTTTCCACTTTAGAGCGGGAGGGTACACAGATACGCAGTATTTT. Translated, it gives CASSFHFRAGGYTDTQYF. The full variable domain, in which reference TRBV28 and TRBJ2-3 provide the parts outside the CDR3, is DVKVTQSSRYLVKRTGEKVFLECVQDMDHENMFWYRQDPGLGLRLIYFSYDVKMKEKGDIPEGYSVSREKKERFSLILESASTNQTSMYLCASSFHFRAGGYTDTQYFGPGTRLTVL.

The chain joins TRBV30 to TRBJ1-2; D is uncertain. This CDR3 has 11 residues. V was cut by 0 bases and J by 10 bases, with 9 bases left in between. Per the germline V gene, CDR1 is GTSNPN and CDR2 is SVGIG (reference sequence). CDR3 region: CAWSVRLDYTF. CDR3 in DNA: TGTGCCTGGAGTGTGAGGCTCGACTACACCTTC.

The rearrangement joins TRBV29-1 to TRBJ2-1; D is unclear. There are 13 residues in the CDR3. Germline CDR1 and CDR2: SQVTM and ANQGSEA. The germline V and J ends were trimmed by 8 bases and 7 bases, with 18 bases remaining between them. The CDR3 loop is CSPAPPPGNEQFF. CDR3 DNA sequence: TGCAGCCCCGCTCCCCCCCCCGGGAATGAGCAGTTCTTC.